This TCR beta chain is from a study of pediatric ulcerative colitis (dated by TCRdb to about 2019). Regarding the study in general: Several ulcerative colitis patients had pancolitis and two had left-sided colitis, with histology consistent with ulcerative colitis in all. From nine newly diagnosed, treatment-naive pediatric ulcerative colitis patients and four non-IBD control children, paired blood and rectal samples were collected. Using the Pediatric Ulcerative Colitis Activity Index, a couple of patients were classed as having mild disease, four as having moderate disease and three as having acute severe colitis.

Findings and caveats that apply to the study as a whole: Only a few individuals were included in the healthy control group, which was small. Features of the rectal repertoire distinguished controls, mild-moderate colitis patients and acute severe colitis patients, and in acute severe colitis, rectal diversity was reduced because of clonal expansions. A couple of rectal CDR3 clonotypes were found in every ulcerative colitis patient but in no control. Compared with controls, ulcerative colitis patients showed significantly higher autologous blood-rectal clonal overlap, a finding that suggests increased T cell trafficking to inflamed tissue. Because the repertoires came from total lymphocyte DNA, rare subsets such as regulatory T cells may have patterns that are not reflected. For technical reasons, the blood samples of a couple of patients yielded substantially fewer templates, so those samples were excluded from the blood-rectal overlap analysis. T cells from blood may have been included in the rectal pinch biopsies, particularly in patients with overt colitis.

On this clone itself: The antigen it recognizes is unknown. One base away there is no much larger clone; base qualities are not given.

Trimming at the junction amounts to 3 bases on V and 2 bases on J, and the germline ends lie 7 bases apart. The germline V gene supplies CDR1 SGHVS and CDR2 FNYEAQ. Including cysteine and phenylalanine, the CDR3 has 13 amino acids. Of the read, only the CDR3 DNA is kept; its 39 bases are in frame from base 1. During colonoscopy, one to two rectal pinch biopsies were obtained for research purposes. Before the diagnostic colonoscopy, none of the ulcerative colitis patients had been given immunosuppressive medication. Before DNA was isolated, the rectal biopsies underwent proteinase K digestion. The Wizard kit (Promega) was used to extract genomic DNA from the blood and intestinal samples. Through the immunoSEQ TRB Survey service, multiplex V and J primers were used to amplify rearranged CDR3 beta regions from genomic DNA. To keep depth equal across samples, survey-level sequencing depth of up to 500,000 reads per sample was applied. The libraries were purified and pooled, then sequenced using Illumina technology. Turning to the authors' computational methods: immunoSEQ online tools were used for productive clonality, sample overlap, pairwise scatters, CDR3 beta length, V/D/J gene usage and productiveness. Calculated diversity was defined as the number of unique rearrangements divided by total templates times 100, and Shannon and Simpson indices were additionally computed. Z-score normalized data were analyzed by principal component analysis with the R prcomp function and the ggbiplot package. Blood-rectal clonal overlap within each subject was quantified with Morisita's index. Entries here come from immuneACCESS through TCRdb and include only in-frame sequences with V and J called. Some clones fail to appear in such tables; in the studies checked, an unresolved V gene covers under half of the shortfall, and the cause of the remainder is unknown. Clone size and V and J calls were adopted from that table, with D and trimming inferred from the DNA. The sample data list tens of thousands of clones, and 75% of these were observed just once. The ten top clones hold 8.6% of the sample.

This TCR derives from a boy younger than 18 with severe ulcerative colitis. The sample taken for sequencing was gut tissue. The chain employs TRBV7-6 and TRBJ2-5, with TRBD2 tentatively as D gene (6 bases match). The DNA reads TGTGCCAGCAGCTTGGGACTTCAAGAGACCCAGTACTTC. It codes for CASSLGLQETQYF.